Below, one T cell receptor beta chain is given with its context. The target of this receptor is not known. Within one base of it there is no much larger clone, and no base qualities were kept. The CDR3 regions of human TCRbeta chains were analyzed by immunosequencing. Under the source paper's analysis protocol: Repertoire TCRs were checked for matches against a reference library of SARS-CoV-2-specific TCRs that had been generated using the MIRA antigen-specificity platform. Breadth was defined as the fraction of unique TCRs that were SARS-CoV-2-associated. Depth was defined as the fraction of total T cells that were SARS-CoV-2-associated. Each spike-specific TCR was assigned to its reactive spike region and to a CD4 or CD8 class using the MIRA data. Log10-transformed breadth and depth values were compared by one-way ANOVA with Sidak's multiple comparisons tests. TCRdb obtained this table from immuneACCESS and retained in-frame rearrangements with V and J assigned. These tables miss some clones; where compared with another copy, unresolved V genes account for less than half of the shortfall, and the remainder is unexplained. V, J and clone size reflect that table, while D and trimming were determined from the DNA. Present in this sample are roughly 200,000 clones, 88% of which were seen just once. Approximately 8% of the sample belongs to the ten largest clones.

What this sample's time point label stands for: baseline before first vaccination. Samples from vaccinated people were obtained from the UK trials COV001 and COV002, which included a single-blind randomized controlled phase 2/3 trial of AZD1222 (ChAdOx1 nCoV-19) in healthy adults. For TCRbeta chain sequencing, PBMC samples from trial participants were taken at day 0 and at day 28 after the second dose. This sample is part of a study of T cell responses to AZD1222 COVID-19 vaccine (dated by TCRdb to 2020 to 2022). Some background on the complete study: Because spike-specific TCR depth and breadth did not differ between the two schedules, AZD1222 recipients who got a second dose at roughly 4 weeks were pooled with those who got a second dose at roughly 12 weeks. A total of over 230 trial participants underwent TCR sequencing, of whom 207 received two doses of AZD1222 and around 25 received two doses of the MenACWY control vaccine. Trial participants were enrolled by age into 18-55, 56-69 and 70-plus year subgroups, with around 150, 28 and 57 TCR-sequenced participants respectively. What the authors observed across the whole study: Reportedly, almost half of the unique spike-specific TCRs recognized epitopes lying outside the regions that are mutated in the B.1.351 and B.1.1.7 variants. Because no samples from the day 14 peak response were available, repertoires could be characterized only after the peak T cell response. Spike-specific TCR breadth and depth rose significantly after two AZD1222 doses compared with day 0 and with MenACWY recipients. Most participants were white British and females outnumbered males, and the authors suggested that clonal diversity may have been underestimated. Conclusions about previously exposed vaccinees are limited because only six or seven AZD1222 recipients were SARS-CoV-2 seropositive at baseline. In the small 56-69-year group, the increase in depth fell short of significance, most likely because of low power. The vaccine-associated CD4 TCRs covered the entire spike protein, and the dominant responses fell in regions 160-218 and 743-854.

Its CDR3 holds 17 amino acids, cysteine through phenylalanine. Only the CDR3 DNA is retained, 51 bases long and in frame from the first base. Trimming costs V 7 bases and J 7 bases, and their ends lie 23 bases apart. The germline V gene (reference sequence) sets CDR1 to SEHNR and CDR2 to FQNEAQ. Sequenced material: peripheral blood, taken on day 0 of AZD1222 vaccination. This sequence originates from an adult in good health. The receptor chain draws on TRBV7-9 and TRBJ1-6, with no confidently assigned D gene. The nucleotide sequence is TGTGCCAGCAAAGAGGCCGGTCCTGTGTCGTGGAATTCACCCCTCCACTTT. Its coded protein is CASKEAGPVSWNSPLHF. Reference TRBV7-9 and TRBJ1-6 proteins supply the regions before and after the CDR3; the full variable domain is: DTGVSQNPRHKITKRGQNVTFRCDPISEHNRLYWYRQTLGQGPEFLTYFQNEAQLEKSRLLSDRFSAERPKGSFSTLEIQRTEQGDSAMYLCASKEAGPVSWNSPLHFGNGTRLTVT.